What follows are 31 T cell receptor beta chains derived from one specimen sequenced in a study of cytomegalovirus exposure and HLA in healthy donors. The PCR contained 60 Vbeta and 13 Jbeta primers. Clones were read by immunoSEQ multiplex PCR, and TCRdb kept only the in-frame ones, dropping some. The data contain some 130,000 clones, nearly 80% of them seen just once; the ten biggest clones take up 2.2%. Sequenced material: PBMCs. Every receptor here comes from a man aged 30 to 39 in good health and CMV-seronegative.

CDR3 nucleotide sequence: TGTGCCAGCAGCTTGGGAATGGGCAGCTACAATGAGCAGTTCTTC. It specifies CASSLGMGSYNEQFF. The V gene is TRBV5-4, the J gene TRBJ2-1; no reliable D call. This CDR3 spans 15 amino acids. V was trimmed by 0 bases and J by 3 bases, leaving 10 bases between them. Looked up from germline, CDR1 is SGHNT and CDR2 is YYREEE (reference sequence).

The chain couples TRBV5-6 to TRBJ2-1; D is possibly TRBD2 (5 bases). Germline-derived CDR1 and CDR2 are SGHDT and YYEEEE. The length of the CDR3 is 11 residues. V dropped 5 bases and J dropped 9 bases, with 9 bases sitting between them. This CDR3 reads CASRTGVEQFF. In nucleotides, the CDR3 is TGTGCCAGCAGAACCGGGGTTGAGCAGTTCTTC.

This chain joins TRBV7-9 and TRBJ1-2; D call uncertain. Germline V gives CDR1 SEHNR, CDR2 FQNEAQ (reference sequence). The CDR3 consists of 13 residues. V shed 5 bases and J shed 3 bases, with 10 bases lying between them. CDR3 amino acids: CASSPDGDYGYTF. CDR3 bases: TGTGCCAGCAGCCCGGACGGGGACTATGGCTACACCTTC. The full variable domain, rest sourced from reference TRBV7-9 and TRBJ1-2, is DTGVSQNPRHKITKRGQNVTFRCDPISEHNRLYWYRQTLGQGPEFLTYFQNEAQLEKSRLLSDRFSAERPKGSFSTLEIQRTEQGDSAMYLCASSPDGDYGYTFGSGTRLTVV.

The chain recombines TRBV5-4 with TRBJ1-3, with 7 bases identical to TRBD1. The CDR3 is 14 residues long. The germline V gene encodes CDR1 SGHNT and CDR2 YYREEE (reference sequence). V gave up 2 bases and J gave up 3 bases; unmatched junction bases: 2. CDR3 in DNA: TGTGCCAGCAGCTTCACAGGGGATGGAAACACCATATATTTT. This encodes CASSFTGDGNTIYF.

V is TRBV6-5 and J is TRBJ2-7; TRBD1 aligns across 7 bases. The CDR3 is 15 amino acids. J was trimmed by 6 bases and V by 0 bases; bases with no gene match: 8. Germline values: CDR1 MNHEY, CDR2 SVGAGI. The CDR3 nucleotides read TGTGCCAGCAGTTACTCGAGACAGGGAGCGTTCGAGCAGTACTTC. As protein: CASSYSRQGAFEQYF.

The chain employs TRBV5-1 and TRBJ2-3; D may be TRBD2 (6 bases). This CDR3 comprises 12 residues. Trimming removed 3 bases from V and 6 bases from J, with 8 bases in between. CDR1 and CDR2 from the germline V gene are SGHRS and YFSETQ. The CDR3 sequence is CASSSEGDTQYF. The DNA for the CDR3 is TGCGCCAGCAGCTCGGAGGGGGATACGCAGTATTTT.

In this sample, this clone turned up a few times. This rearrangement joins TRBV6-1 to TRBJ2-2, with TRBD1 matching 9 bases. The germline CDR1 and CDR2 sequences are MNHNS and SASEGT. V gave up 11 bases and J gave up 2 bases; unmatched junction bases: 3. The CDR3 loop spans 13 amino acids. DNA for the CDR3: TGTGCCGGACAGGGGAGAAACACCGGGGAGCTGTTTTTT. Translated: CAGQGRNTGELFF.

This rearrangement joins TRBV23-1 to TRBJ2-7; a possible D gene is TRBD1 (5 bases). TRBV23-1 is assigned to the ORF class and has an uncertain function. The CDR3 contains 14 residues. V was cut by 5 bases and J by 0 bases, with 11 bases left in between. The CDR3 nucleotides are TGCGCCAGCAGTTTGAAAGACAGCTCCTACGAGCAGTACTTC. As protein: CASSLKDSSYEQYF.

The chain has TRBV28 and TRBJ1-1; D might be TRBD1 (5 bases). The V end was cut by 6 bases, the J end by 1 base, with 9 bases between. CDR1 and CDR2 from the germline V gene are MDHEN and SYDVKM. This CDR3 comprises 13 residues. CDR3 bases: TGTGCCAGCAGGGCTGGACAGAACACTGAAGCTTTCTTT. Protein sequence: CASRAGQNTEAFF.

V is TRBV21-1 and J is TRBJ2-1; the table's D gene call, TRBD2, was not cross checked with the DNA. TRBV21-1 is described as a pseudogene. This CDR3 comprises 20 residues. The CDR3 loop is CASSKVGGVIAGGYYNEQFF. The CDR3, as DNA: TGTGCCAGCAGCAAAGTGGGGGGTGTTATAGCGGGAGGTTACTACAATGAGCAGTTCTTC.

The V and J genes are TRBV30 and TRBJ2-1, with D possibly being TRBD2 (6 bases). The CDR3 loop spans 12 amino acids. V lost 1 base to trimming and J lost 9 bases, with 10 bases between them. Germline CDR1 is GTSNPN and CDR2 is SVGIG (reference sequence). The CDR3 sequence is CAWSGLESEQFF. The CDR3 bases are TGTGCCTGGAGTGGACTAGAAAGTGAGCAGTTCTTC.

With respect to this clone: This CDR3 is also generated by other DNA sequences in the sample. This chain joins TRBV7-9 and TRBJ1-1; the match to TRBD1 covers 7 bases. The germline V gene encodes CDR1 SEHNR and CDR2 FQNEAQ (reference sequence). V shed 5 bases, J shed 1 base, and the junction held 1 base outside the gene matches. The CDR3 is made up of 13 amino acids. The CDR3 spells CASSRQGNTEAFF. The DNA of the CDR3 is TGTGCCAGCAGCAGACAGGGGAACACTGAAGCTTTCTTT.

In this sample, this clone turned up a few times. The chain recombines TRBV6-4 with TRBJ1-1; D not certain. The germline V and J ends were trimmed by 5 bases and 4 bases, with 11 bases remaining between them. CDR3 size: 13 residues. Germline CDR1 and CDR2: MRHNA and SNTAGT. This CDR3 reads CASSSTSSTEAFF. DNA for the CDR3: TGTGCCAGCAGTTCGACAAGCTCCACTGAAGCTTTCTTT.

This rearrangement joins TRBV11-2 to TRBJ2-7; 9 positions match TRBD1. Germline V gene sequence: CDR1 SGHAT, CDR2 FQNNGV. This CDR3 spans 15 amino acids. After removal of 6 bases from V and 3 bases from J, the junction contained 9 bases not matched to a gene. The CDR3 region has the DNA TGTGCCAGCAGAAACGGACAGGGGCCAATCTACGAGCAGTACTTC. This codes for CASRNGQGPIYEQYF.

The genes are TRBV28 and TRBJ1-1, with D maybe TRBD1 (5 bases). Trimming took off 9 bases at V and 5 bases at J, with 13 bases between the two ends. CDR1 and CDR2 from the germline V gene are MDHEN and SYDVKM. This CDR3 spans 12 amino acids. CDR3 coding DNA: TGTGCCAGTTCACAGGAGGGGACTGAAGCTTTCTTT. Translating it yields CASSQEGTEAFF.

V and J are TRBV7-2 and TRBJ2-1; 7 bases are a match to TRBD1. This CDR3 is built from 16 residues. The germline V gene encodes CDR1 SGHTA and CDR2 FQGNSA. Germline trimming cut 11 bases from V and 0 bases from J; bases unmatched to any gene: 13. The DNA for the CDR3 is TGTGCCGTTTGGGACAGAACCAAAAGCTCCTACAATGAGCAGTTCTTC. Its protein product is CAVWDRTKSSYNEQFF. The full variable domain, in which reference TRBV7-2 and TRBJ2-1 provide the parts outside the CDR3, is GAGVSQSPSNKVTEKGKDVELRCDPISGHTALYWYRQSLGQGLEFLIYFQGNSAPDKSGLPSDRFSAERTGGSVSTLTIQRTQQEDSAVYLCAVWDRTKSSYNEQFFGPGTRLTVL.

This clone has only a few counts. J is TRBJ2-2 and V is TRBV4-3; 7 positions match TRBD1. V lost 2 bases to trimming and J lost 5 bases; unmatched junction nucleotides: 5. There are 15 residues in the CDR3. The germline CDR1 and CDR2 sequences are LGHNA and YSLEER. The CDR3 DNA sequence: TGCGCCAGCAGCCAACCCGTGACAGGGACCGGGGAGCTGTTTTTT. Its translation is CASSQPVTGTGELFF.

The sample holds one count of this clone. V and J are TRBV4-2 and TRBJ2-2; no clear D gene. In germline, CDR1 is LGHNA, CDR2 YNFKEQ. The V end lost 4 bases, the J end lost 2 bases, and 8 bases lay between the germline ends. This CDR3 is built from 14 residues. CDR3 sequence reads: CASSPYINTGELFF. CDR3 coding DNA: TGTGCCAGCAGCCCTTACATAAACACCGGGGAGCTGTTTTTT.

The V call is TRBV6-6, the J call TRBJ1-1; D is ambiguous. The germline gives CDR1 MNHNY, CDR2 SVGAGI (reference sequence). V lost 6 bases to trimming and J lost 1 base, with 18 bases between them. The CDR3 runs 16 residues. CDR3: CASSPIVRGTNTEAFF. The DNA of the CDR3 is TGTGCCAGCAGCCCGATCGTACGGGGAACGAACACTGAAGCTTTCTTT.

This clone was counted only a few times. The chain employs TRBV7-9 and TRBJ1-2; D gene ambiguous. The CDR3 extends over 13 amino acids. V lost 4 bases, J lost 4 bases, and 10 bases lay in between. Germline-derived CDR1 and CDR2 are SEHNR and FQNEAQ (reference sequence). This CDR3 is CASSWTPAYGYTF. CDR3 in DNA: TGTGCCAGCAGCTGGACTCCCGCCTATGGCTACACCTTC. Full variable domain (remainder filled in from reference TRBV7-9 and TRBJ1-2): DTGVSQNPRHKITKRGQNVTFRCDPISEHNRLYWYRQTLGQGPEFLTYFQNEAQLEKSRLLSDRFSAERPKGSFSTLEIQRTEQGDSAMYLCASSWTPAYGYTFGSGTRLTVV.

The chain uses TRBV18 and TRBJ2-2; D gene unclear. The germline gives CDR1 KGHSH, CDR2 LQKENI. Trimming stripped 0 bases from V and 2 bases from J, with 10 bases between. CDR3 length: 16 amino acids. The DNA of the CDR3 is TGTGCCAGCTCACCACCCTCACGACTTAACACCGGGGAGCTGTTTTTT. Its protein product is CASSPPSRLNTGELFF.

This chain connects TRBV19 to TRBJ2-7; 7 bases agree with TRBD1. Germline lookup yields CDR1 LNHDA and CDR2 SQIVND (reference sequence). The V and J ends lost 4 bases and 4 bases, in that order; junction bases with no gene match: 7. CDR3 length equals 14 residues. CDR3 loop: CASSREGQLYEQYF. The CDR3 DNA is TGTGCCAGTAGTAGAGAGGGACAGTTGTACGAGCAGTACTTC. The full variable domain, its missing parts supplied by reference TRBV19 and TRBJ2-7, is DGGITQSPKYLFRKEGQNVTLSCEQNLNHDAMYWYRQDPGQGLRLIYYSQIVNDFQKGDIAEGYSVSREKKESFPLTVTSAQKNPTAFYLCASSREGQLYEQYFGPGTRLTVT.

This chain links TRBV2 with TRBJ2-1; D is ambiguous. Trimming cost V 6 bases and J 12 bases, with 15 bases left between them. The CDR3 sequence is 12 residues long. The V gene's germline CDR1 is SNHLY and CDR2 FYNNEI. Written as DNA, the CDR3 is TGTGCCAGCAGCCCCCCCGGCCCTAGGCAGTTCTTC. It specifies CASSPPGPRQFF.

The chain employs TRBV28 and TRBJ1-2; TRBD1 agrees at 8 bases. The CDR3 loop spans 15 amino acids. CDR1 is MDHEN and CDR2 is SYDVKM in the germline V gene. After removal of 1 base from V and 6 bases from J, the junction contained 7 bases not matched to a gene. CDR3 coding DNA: TGTGCCAGCAGTTTATCCGGGACAGGACAAGATGGCTACACCTTC. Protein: CASSLSGTGQDGYTF.

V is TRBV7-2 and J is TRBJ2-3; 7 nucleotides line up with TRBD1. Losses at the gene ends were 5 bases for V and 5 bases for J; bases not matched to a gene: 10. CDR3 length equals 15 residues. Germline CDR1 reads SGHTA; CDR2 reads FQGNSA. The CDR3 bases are TGTGCCAGCAGCCGACAGGGCTCTCGTGGAGATACGCAGTATTTT. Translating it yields CASSRQGSRGDTQYF.

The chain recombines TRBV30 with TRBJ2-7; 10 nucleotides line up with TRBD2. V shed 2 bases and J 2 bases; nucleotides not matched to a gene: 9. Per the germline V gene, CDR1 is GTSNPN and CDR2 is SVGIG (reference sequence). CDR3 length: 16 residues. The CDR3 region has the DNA TGTGCCTGGAGTCAAGCGGGAGGGTTTATCGCCTACGAGCAGTACTTC. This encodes CAWSQAGGFIAYEQYF.

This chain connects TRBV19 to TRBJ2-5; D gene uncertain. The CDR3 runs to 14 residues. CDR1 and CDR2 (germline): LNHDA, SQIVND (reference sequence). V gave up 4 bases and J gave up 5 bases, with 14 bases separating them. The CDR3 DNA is TGTGCCAGTAGTACTCAAAAGCGTTTGGAGACCCAGTACTTC. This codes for CASSTQKRLETQYF.

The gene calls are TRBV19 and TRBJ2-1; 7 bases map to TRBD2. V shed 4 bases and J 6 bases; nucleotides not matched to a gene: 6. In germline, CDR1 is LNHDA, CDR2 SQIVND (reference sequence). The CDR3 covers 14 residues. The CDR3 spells CASSREGYGNEQFF. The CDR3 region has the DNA TGTGCCAGTAGTAGGGAGGGATACGGCAATGAGCAGTTCTTC.

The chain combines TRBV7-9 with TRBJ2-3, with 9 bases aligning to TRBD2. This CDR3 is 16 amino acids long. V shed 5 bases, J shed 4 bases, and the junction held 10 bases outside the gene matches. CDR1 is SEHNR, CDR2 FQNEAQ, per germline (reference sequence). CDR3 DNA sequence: TGTGCCAGCAGCCCCCCGTTGGCGGGAGGGGCAGATACGCAGTATTTT. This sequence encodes CASSPPLAGGADTQYF.

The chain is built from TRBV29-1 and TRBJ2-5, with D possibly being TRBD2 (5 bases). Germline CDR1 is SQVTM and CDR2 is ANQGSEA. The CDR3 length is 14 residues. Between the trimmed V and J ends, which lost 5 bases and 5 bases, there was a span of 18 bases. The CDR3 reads CSVSGRTGTETQYF. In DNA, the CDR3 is TGCAGCGTTAGCGGACGGACGGGAACGGAGACCCAGTACTTC.

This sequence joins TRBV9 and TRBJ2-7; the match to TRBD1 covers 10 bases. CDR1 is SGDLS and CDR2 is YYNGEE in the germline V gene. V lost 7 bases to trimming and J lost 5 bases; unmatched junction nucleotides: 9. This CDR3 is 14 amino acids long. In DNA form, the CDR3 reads TGTGCCAGCGGACCGGACAGGGGGGTTCACGAGCAGTACTTC. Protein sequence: CASGPDRGVHEQYF. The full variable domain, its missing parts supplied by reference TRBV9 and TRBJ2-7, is DSGVTQTPKHLITATGQRVTLRCSPRSGDLSVYWYQQSLDQGLQFLIQYYNGEERAKGNILERFSAQQFPDLHSELNLSSLELGDSALYFCASGPDRGVHEQYFGPGTRLTVT.